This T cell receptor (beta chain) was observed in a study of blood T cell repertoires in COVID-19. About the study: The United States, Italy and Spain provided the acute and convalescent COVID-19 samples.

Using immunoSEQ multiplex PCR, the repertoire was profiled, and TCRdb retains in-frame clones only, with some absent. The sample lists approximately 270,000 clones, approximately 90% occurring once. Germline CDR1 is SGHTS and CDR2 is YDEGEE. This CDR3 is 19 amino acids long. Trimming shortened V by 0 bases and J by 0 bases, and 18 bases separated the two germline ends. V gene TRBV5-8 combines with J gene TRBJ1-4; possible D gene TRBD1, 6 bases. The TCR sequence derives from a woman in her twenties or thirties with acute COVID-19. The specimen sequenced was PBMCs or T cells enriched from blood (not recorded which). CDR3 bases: TGTGCCAGCAGCTTGGGGTCCGGGACAACGAGTGCAACTAATGAAAAACTGTTTTTT. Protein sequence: CASSLGSGTTSATNEKLFF.